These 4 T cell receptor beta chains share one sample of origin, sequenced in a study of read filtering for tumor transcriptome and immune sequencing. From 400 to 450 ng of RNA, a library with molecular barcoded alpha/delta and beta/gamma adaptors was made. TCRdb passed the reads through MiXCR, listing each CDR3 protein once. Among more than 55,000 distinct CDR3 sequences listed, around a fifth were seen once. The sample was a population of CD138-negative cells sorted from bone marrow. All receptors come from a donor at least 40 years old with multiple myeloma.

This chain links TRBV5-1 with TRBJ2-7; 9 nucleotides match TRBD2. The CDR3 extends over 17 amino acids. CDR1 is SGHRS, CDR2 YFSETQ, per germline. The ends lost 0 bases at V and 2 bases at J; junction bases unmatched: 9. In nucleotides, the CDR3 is TGCGCCAGCAGCTTGGACCTATTAGCGGGGGATACCTACGAGCAGTACTTC. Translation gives CASSLDLLAGDTYEQYF. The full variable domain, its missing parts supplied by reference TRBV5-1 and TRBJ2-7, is KAGVTQTPRYLIKTRGQQVTLSCSPISGHRSVSWYQQTPGQGLQFLFEYFSETQRNKGNFPGRFSGRQFSNSRSEMNVSTLELGDSALYLCASSLDLLAGDTYEQYFGPGTRLTVT.

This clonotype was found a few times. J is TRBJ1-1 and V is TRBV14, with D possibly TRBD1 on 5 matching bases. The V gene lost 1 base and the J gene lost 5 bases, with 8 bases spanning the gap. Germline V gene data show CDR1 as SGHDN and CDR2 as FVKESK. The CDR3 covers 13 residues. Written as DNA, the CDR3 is TGTGCCAGCAGCCAAGGTTCAGGGACTGAAGCTTTCTTT. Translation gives CASSQGSGTEAFF.

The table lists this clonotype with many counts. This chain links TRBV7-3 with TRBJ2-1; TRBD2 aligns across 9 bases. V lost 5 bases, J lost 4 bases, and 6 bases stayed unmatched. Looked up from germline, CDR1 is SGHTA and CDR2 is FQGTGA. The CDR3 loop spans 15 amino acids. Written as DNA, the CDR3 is TGTGCCAGCAGCGTTAGCGGGGGCCTTTACAATGAGCAGTTCTTC. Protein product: CASSVSGGLYNEQFF. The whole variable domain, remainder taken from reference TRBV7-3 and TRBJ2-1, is GAGVSQTPSNKVTEKGKYVELRCDPISGHTALYWYRQSLGQGPEFLIYFQGTGAADDSGLPNDRFFAVRPEGSVSTLKIQRTERGDSAVYLCASSVSGGLYNEQFFGPGTRLTVL.

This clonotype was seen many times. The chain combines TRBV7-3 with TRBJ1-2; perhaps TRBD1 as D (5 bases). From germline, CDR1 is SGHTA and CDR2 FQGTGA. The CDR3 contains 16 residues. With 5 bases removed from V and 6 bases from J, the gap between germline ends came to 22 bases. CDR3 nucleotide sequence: TGTGCCAGCAGCCCAAACCCAGGGAGACATCGCAATGGCTACACCTTC. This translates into CASSPNPGRHRNGYTF.